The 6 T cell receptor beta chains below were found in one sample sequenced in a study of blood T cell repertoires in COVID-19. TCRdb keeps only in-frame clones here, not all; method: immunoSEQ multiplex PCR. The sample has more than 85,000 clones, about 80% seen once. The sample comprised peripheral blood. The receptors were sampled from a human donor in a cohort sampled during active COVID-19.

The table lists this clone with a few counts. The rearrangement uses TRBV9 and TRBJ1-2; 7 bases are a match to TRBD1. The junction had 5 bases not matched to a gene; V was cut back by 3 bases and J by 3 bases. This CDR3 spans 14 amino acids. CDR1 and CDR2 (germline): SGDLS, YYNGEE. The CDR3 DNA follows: TGTGCCAGCAGCGCCCCGACAGGGTACTATGGCTACACCTTC. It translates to CASSAPTGYYGYTF.

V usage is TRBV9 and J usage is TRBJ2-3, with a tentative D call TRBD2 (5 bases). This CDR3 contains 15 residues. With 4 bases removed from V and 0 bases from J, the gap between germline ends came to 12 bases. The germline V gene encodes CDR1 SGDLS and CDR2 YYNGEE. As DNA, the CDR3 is TGTGCCAGCAGCCCGTACGGGGAGAGCACAGATACGCAGTATTTT. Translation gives CASSPYGESTDTQYF.

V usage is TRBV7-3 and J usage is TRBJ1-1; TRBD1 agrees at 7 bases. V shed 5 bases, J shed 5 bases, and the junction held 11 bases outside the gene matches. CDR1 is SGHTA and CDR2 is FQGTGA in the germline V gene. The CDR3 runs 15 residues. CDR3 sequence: CASSPDRAIKTEAFF. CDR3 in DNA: TGTGCCAGCAGCCCTGACAGGGCGATTAAGACTGAAGCTTTCTTT. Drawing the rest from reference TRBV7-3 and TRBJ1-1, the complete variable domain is GAGVSQTPSNKVTEKGKYVELRCDPISGHTALYWYRQSLGQGPEFLIYFQGTGAADDSGLPNDRFFAVRPEGSVSTLKIQRTERGDSAVYLCASSPDRAIKTEAFFGQGTRLTVV.

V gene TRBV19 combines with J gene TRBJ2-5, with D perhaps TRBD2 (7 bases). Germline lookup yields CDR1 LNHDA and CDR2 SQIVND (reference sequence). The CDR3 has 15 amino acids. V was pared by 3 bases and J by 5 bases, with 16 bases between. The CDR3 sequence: CASSIGGGAGETQYF. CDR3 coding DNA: TGTGCCAGTAGTATTGGTGGGGGGGCGGGTGAGACCCAGTACTTC.

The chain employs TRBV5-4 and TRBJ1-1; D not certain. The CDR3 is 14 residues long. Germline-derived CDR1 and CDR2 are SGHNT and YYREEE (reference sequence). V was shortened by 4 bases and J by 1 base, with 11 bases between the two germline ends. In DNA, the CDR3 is TGTGCCAGCAGCCCCGTACGAGAGAACACTGAAGCTTTCTTT. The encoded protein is CASSPVRENTEAFF.

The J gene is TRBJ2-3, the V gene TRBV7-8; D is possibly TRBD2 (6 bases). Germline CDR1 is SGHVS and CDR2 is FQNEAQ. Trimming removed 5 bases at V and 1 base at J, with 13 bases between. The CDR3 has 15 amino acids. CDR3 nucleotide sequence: TGTGCCAGCAGCCTCTCTAGCGCGGGCACAGATACGCAGTATTTT. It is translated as CASSLSSAGTDTQYF.